This T cell receptor beta chain was recovered during a study of blood T cell repertoires in COVID-19. Study information: COVID-19 samples collected from the United States, Italy and Spain covered acute and convalescent phases.

The CDR3 consists of 15 residues. With 4 bases removed from V and 1 base from J, the gap between germline ends came to 14 bases. From germline, CDR1 is SGDLS and CDR2 YYNGEE. In the authors' workflow: Amplified reference gene primers provided the basis for estimating nucleated cell counts. The repertoire was sequenced with immunoSEQ multiplex PCR; TCRdb's copy has only in-frame clones and lacks some. D and trimming were read from the DNA, whereas the V and J calls and clone size are those reported in that table. The sample lists about 50,000 clones, 89% occurring once. This clone was picked up a small number of times.

The specimen sequenced was peripheral blood. The TCR originated in a man older than 75 with active or convalescent COVID-19. This chain connects TRBV9 to TRBJ1-2; no reliable D call. The CDR3 nucleotides are TGTGCCAGCAGCCTCCAGGAGGGTTATAACTATGGCTACACCTTC. Its protein is CASSLQEGYNYGYTF.